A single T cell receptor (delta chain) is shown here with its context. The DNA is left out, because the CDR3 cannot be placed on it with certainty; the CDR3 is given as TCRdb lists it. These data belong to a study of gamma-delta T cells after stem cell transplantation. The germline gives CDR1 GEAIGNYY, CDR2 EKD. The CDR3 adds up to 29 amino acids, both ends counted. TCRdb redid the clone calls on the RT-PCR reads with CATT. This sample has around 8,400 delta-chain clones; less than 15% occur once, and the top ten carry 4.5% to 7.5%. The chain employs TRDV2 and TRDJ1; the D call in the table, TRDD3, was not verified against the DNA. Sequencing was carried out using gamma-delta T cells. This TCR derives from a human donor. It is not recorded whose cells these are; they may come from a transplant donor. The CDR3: CACRGPSERDEGSYYCACDTVGDTDKLIF.